The TCR beta chain described here comes from a study of T-cell reconstitution after alpha-beta-depleted transplantation in children listed by TCRdb under 2016. Regarding the complete study: Using TCR repertoire profiling, the study quantitatively followed how T-cell immune reconstitution unfolded in children after TCRalphabeta/CD19-depleted allogeneic hematopoietic cell transplantation.

The meaning of the sample's time point label: day 60 (about 2 months) after transplantation. Interpreted using the paper, the treatment or condition label stands for: allogeneic hematopoietic cell transplantation with graft depleted of TCRalphabeta T cells and CD19 B cells. Transplant recipients were children who received TCRalphabeta/CD19-depleted allogeneic hematopoietic cell grafts. The sample holds many counts of this clonotype. No antigen is known for it. No per-base quality is available; no much larger clone lies one base away. Library generation was performed with PCR. The run used an Illumina HiSeq 2500. Molecular barcoding was employed in the preparation of TCR libraries, with unique molecular identifiers being used to normalize TCRbeta repertoire quantification. TCRdb reanalyzed the raw reads on its own, using fastp at Q25 for trimming and MiXCR for clone calling, and kept in-frame beta chains. CDR3 protein duplicates are merged, each entry listing the most common genes and DNA. The sample profile shows about 48,000 distinct CDR3 sequences; less than 6% of them were found once. The ten largest clones capture around 31% of the sample.

The investigation overall reported the following: In some patients, the high TCRbeta diversity seen at day 60 was put down to recipient T cells and intrathymic progenitors that had survived conditioning. Over the following months the frequencies of hyperexpanded clones went down, and after one year T-cell counts and TCRbeta diversity were mostly credited to newly produced T cells. The apparently early alphabetaT-cell count recovery about two months after transplant was reportedly dependent on only several hundred rapidly expanded clones derived from non-depleted graft cells.

Spanning cysteine to phenylalanine, the CDR3 consists of 15 amino acids. The DNA shown is the 45-base CDR3, in frame from base 1. Reading the germline V gene gives CDR1 MNHEY and CDR2 SVGAGI. The germline V end is reduced by 6 bases and the J end by 1 base; junction bases left unmatched: 5. Material: PBMCs, mostly from graft donor cells, obtained 60 days after TCRalphabeta/CD19-depleted stem cell transplant. The chain links TRBV6-5 with TRBJ2-7, with TRBD1 matching 11 junction bases. The origin of this receptor is a female patient aged 2-9 years who had a stem cell transplant for aplastic anemia, so the T cells may come from the graft donor. The CDR3 corresponds to CASSNRDRGSYEQYF. The DNA reads as follows: TGTGCCAGCAGCAACCGGGACAGGGGGTCCTACGAGCAGTACTTC.